Described below is a single T cell receptor beta chain sequence and its context. Its antigen is not known. Sorted CD4+ subsets: naive, central memory, regulatory, stem cell-like memory (CD45RO/CCR7/CD25/CD127/CD95/CD27 panel). The sample is drawn from a study of beta chain features in type 1 diabetes. Overall study results and limits: Shorter TCRB CDR3s, moderately but significantly so, were found in Type 1 diabetes patients in all four CD4+ subsets.

Every isolated RNA sample was fully reverse transcribed, so sequencing captured expressed TCRB transcripts. Here immunoSEQ multiplex PCR was the method, and the copy in TCRdb shows in-frame clones only, minus some. The sample lists 300,000 to 450,000 clones; around a fifth were seen once. CDR1 is MNHNS and CDR2 is SASEGT in the germline V gene. Trimming pared 3 bases from V and 2 bases from J, leaving 19 bases between. The CDR3 length is 17 residues. This chain uses TRBV6-1 with TRBJ2-5, with a possible D match to TRBD2 (5 bases). Material: naive CD4+ T cells from blood. The clonotype originates from a woman in her late teens or twenties in good health. CDR3 amino acids: CASSDNTLVRGQETQYF. The CDR3, as DNA: TGTGCCAGCAGTGATAATACCCTAGTCCGGGGACAAGAGACCCAGTACTTC.